The clone carrying this T cell receptor (beta chain) has just one count. The data originate from a study of T cell responses to AZD1222 COVID-19 vaccine. The assay was immunoSEQ multiplex PCR, and TCRdb's table has in-frame clones only and misses some. This sample carries under 150,000 clones, approximately 89% of them seen once, and the ten largest clones take roughly 3.1%. The CDR3 loop spans 11 amino acids. The germline V gene encodes CDR1 MNHNY and CDR2 SVGAGI (reference sequence). The V gene lost 6 bases and the J gene lost 8 bases, with 10 bases spanning the gap. The sequence derives from an adult in good health. The specimen comprised peripheral blood, sampled on day 0 of AZD1222 vaccination. The rearrangement joins TRBV6-6 to TRBJ1-1; D not resolved. The CDR3 DNA is TGTGCCAGCAGCCCCGACTTCGAAGCTTTCTTT. Its protein is CASSPDFEAFF.